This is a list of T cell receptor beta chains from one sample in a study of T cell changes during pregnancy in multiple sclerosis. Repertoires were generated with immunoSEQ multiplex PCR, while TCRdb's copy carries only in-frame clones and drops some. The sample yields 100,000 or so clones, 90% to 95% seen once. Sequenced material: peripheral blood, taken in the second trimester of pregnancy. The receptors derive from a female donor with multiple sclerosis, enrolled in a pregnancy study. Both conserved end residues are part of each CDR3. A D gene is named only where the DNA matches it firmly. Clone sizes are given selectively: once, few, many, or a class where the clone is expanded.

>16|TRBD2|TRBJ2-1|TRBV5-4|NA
CASSLAQREGRNEQFF
TGTGCCAGCAGCCTCGCCCAGCGGGAGGGCCGGAATGAGCAGTTCTTC
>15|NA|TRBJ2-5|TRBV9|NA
CASSALETGTETQYF
TGTGCCAGCAGCGCCCTTGAAACGGGAACTGAGACCCAGTACTTC
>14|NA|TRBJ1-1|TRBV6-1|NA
CASNYPGSNTEAFF
TGTGCCAGCAATTACCCGGGGTCCAACACTGAAGCTTTCTTT
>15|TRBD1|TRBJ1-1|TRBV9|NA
CASSAQTGGHTEAFF
TGTGCCAGCAGCGCGCAGACAGGGGGCCACACTGAAGCTTTCTTT
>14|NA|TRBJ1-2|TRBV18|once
CASSPGQGNYGYTF
TGTGCCAGCTCACCCGGGCAGGGAAACTATGGCTACACCTTC
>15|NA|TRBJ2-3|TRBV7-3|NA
CASSLTGGLSDTQYF
TGTGCCAGCAGCTTAACGGGGGGACTGTCGGATACGCAGTATTTT
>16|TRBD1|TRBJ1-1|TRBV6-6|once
CASSYPRDRQNTEAFF
TGTGCCAGCAGTTACCCTAGGGACAGGCAGAACACTGAAGCTTTCTTT
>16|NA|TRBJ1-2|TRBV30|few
CAWSVPELGANYGYTF
TGTGCCTGGAGTGTCCCTGAATTGGGAGCTAACTATGGCTACACCTTC
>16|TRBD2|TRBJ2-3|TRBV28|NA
CASSTFSGPSTDTQYF
TGTGCCAGCAGTACTTTTAGCGGGCCTAGCACAGATACGCAGTATTTT
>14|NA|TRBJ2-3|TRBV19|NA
CASNRDKGIDTQYF
TGTGCCAGTAATCGGGACAAGGGTATAGATACGCAGTATTTT
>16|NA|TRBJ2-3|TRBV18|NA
CASSDPLGASTDTQYF
TGTGCCAGCTCAGACCCACTGGGGGCTAGTACAGATACGCAGTATTTT
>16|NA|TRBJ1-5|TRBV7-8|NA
CASSSTENLRNQPQHF
TGTGCCAGCAGCTCGACAGAAAACCTACGGAATCAGCCCCAGCATTTT
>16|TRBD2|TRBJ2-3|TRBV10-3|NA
CAISILAGTGTDTQYF
TGTGCCATCAGTATCCTAGCGGGGACGGGGACAGATACGCAGTATTTT
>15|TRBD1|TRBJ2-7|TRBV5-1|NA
CASSVTGGPMGEQYF
TGCGCCAGCAGTGTCACAGGGGGACCCATGGGGGAGCAGTACTTC
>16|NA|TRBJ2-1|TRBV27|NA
CASRLTNSRGGNEQFF
TGTGCCAGCAGGCTGACGAATTCTAGGGGGGGCAATGAGCAGTTCTTC
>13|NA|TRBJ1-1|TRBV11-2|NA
CASEGLANTEAFF
TGTGCCAGCGAGGGACTGGCGAACACTGAAGCTTTCTTT
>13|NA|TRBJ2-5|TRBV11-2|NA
CASSFQLEETQYF
TGTGCCAGCAGCTTCCAGCTAGAGGAGACCCAGTACTTC
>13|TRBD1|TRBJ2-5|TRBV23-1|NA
CASSPGQGETQYF
TGCGCCAGCAGCCCGGGACAGGGCGAGACCCAGTACTTC
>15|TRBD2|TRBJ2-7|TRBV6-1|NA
CASTPLAGVPYEQYF
TGTGCCAGCACCCCACTAGCGGGAGTCCCCTACGAGCAGTACTTC
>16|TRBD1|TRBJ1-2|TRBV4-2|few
CASSQVTGGVNYGYTF
TGTGCCAGCAGCCAAGTTACAGGGGGTGTAAACTATGGCTACACCTTC
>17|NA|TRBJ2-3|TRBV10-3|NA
CAISDIPGGEATDTQYF
TGTGCCATCAGTGACATCCCCGGAGGGGAGGCCACAGATACGCAGTATTTT
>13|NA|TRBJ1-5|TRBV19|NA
CASRERGAQPQHF
TGTGCCAGTAGGGAGCGGGGCGCGCAGCCCCAGCATTTT
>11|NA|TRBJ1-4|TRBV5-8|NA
CASSLREKLFF
TGTGCCAGCAGCTTGCGGGAAAAACTGTTTTTT
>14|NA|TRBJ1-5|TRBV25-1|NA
CASSEPGNNQPQHF
TGTGCCAGCAGTGAGCCAGGTAATAATCAGCCCCAGCATTTT
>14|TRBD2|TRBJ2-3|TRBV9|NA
CASSVSGRGDTQYF
TGTGCCAGCAGCGTCAGCGGGAGGGGGGATACGCAGTATTTT
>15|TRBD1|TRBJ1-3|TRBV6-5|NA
CASSITGGTGNTIYF
TGTGCCAGCAGTATTACAGGGGGCACTGGAAACACCATATATTTT
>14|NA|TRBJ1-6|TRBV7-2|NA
CASSLMPTNSPLHF
TGTGCCAGCAGCTTAATGCCTACGAATTCACCCCTCCACTTT
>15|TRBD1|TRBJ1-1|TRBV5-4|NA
CASSLGAGTALEAFF
TGTGCCAGCAGCTTGGGTGCTGGGACAGCTCTTGAAGCTTTCTTT
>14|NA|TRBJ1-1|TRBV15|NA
CATSRVRLNTEAFF
TGTGCCACCAGCAGAGTTCGTCTAAACACTGAAGCTTTCTTT
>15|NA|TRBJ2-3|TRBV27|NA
CASSSTTPSTDTQYF
TGTGCCAGCAGTTCTACCACCCCTAGCACAGATACGCAGTATTTT
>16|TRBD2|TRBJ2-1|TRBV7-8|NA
CASSLQTSGGPNEQFF
TGTGCCAGCAGCTTACAAACTAGCGGGGGGCCCAATGAGCAGTTCTTC
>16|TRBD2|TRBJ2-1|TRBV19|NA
CASSINFSGRMNEQFF
TGTGCCAGTAGTATAAATTTTAGCGGGAGAATGAATGAGCAGTTCTTC
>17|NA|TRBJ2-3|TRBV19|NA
CASSTPKGARSTDTQYF
TGTGCCAGTAGTACCCCCAAGGGAGCGAGAAGCACAGATACGCAGTATTTT
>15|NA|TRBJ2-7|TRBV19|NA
CASSISGGSSYEQYF
TGTGCCAGTAGTATATCAGGGGGGAGCTCCTACGAGCAGTACTTC
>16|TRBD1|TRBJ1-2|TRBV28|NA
CASRNRDRAPGDGYTF
TGTGCCAGCAGAAACCGGGACAGGGCGCCTGGGGATGGCTACACCTTC
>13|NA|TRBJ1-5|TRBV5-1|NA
CASSVVGEQPQHF
TGCGCCAGCAGCGTCGTGGGAGAACAGCCCCAGCATTTT
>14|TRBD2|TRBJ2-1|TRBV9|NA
CASSLRTSGNEQFF
TGTGCCAGCAGCCTCCGGACTAGCGGGAATGAGCAGTTCTTC
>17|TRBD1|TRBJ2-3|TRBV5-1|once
CASSPAGTGRSTDTQYF
TGCGCCAGCAGCCCGGCTGGGACAGGGAGGTCCACAGATACGCAGTATTTT
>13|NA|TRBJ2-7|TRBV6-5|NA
CASSYGQSYEQYF
TGTGCCAGCAGTTATGGACAGTCCTACGAGCAGTACTTC
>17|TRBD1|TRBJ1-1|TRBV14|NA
CASSQRRGQGTRTEAFF
TGTGCCAGCAGTCAAAGGAGGGGACAGGGAACGCGCACTGAAGCTTTCTTT
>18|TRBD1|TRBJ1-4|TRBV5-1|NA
CASSGAGTGVSSYEKLFF
TGCGCCAGCAGCGGCGCCGGGACAGGGGTCAGTTCTTATGAAAAACTGTTTTTT
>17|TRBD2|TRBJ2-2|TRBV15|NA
CATSRSGLAGNTGELFF
TGTGCCACCAGCAGATCTGGACTAGCGGGGAACACCGGGGAGCTGTTTTTT
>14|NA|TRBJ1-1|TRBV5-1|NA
CASSLGVGATEAFF
TGCGCCAGCAGCTTGGGGGTAGGGGCCACTGAAGCTTTCTTT
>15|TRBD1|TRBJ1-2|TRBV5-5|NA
CASSSLPTGQKGYTF
TGTGCCAGCAGCTCCCTCCCGACAGGGCAGAAGGGCTACACCTTC
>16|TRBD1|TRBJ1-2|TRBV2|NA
CASSEAARQGSYGYTF
TGTGCCAGCAGTGAAGCGGCTAGACAGGGGTCATATGGCTACACCTTC
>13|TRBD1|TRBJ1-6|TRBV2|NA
CASSGQGNSPLHF
TGTGCCAGCTCGGGACAGGGTAATTCACCCCTCCACTTT
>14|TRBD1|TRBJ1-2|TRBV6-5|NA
CASSLGTGAGGYTF
TGTGCCAGCAGTCTGGGGACAGGGGCAGGTGGCTACACCTTC
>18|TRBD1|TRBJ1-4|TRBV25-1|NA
CASSDPGQGALTNEKLFF
TGTGCCAGCAGTGACCCGGGACAGGGGGCCCTTACTAATGAAAAACTGTTTTTT
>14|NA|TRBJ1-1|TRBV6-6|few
CASSPGGANTEAFF
TGTGCCAGCAGCCCCGGTGGGGCGAACACTGAAGCTTTCTTT
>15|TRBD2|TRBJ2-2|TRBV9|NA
CASSGPGLDTGELFF
TGTGCCAGCAGCGGCCCGGGACTAGACACCGGGGAGCTGTTTTTT
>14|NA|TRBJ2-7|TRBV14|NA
CASSPGGTRHEQYF
TGTGCCAGCTCCCCTGGAGGGACTCGTCACGAGCAGTACTTC
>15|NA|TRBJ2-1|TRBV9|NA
CASSVNSVSYNEQFF
TGTGCCAGCAGCGTAAATTCCGTCTCCTACAATGAGCAGTTCTTC
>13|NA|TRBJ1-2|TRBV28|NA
CASSYPAGSGYTF
TGTGCCAGCAGTTATCCCGCGGGGTCCGGCTACACCTTC
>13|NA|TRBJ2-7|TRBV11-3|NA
CASSARRGGEQYF
TGTGCCAGCAGCGCAAGGCGGGGTGGCGAGCAGTACTTC
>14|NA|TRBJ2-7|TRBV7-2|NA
CASSQSGPPYEQYF
TGTGCCAGCAGTCAAAGCGGGCCTCCCTACGAGCAGTACTTC
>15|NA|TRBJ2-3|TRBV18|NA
CASSPPSIASDTQYF
TGTGCCAGCTCACCACCATCAATAGCATCAGATACGCAGTATTTT
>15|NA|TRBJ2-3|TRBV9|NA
CASSVGSWGEDTQYF
TGTGCCAGCAGCGTAGGGTCGTGGGGGGAAGATACGCAGTATTTT
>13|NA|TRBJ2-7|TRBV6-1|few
CASSEGGGDEQYF
TGTGCCAGCAGTGAAGGGGGAGGAGACGAGCAGTACTTC
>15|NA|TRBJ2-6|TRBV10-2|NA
CASSEGSSGANVLTF
TGCGCCAGCAGTGAGGGGAGCTCTGGGGCCAACGTCCTGACTTTC